This is a list of T cell receptor beta chains from one sample in a study of T cells in Graves' hyperthyroidism and ophthalmopathy. TCRdb re-derived calls from the multiplex PCR reads in MiXCR, one entry per CDR3 protein. The sample comprises about 680,000 distinct CDR3 sequences, approximately 36% of which are singletons, and roughly 30% rests with the top ten. Sequencing input: blood. Receptors were obtained from a woman in her thirties or forties with Graves' hyperthyroidism. CDR3s include the opening cysteine and the closing phenylalanine or tryptophan. Each record gives: CDR3 protein, D gene, clone size, V gene. A D gene is named only where the DNA matches it firmly. A row's size may be missing; if present it is once, few, many or a size class.

CASSPLHLQGAGTEAFF	TRBD1	NA	TRBV3-1
CASSYSRSRAGDTYEQYF	TRBD2	NA	TRBV6-5
CASSYPDRGTEAFF	TRBD1	NA	TRBV6-5
CASSRGDRGSKTQYF	TRBD1	NA	TRBV3-1
CASSLTGVYEQYF	NA	many	TRBV27
CSVAEGFNTGELFF	NA	many	TRBV29-1
CASSLAIPQGANYGYTF	TRBD1	NA	TRBV7-3
CASSLRSWEGAQGYTF	TRBD1	NA	TRBV27
CSARLAGGNGELFF	TRBD2	NA	TRBV20-1
CASSADRYYEQYF	NA	NA	TRBV11-2
CAISADGANVLTF	NA	NA	TRBV10-3
CASSLAGLNTGELFF	NA	many	TRBV7-2
CASSPENRGNQPQHF	NA	many	TRBV6-2/TRBV6-3
CASSLSVETQYF	NA	NA	TRBV10-3
CSVVVGEKLFF	NA	NA	TRBV29-1
CASRIGIAGDTDTQYF	TRBD2	NA	TRBV5-1
CASSLGTGKTEALF	TRBD1	NA	TRBV7-9
CSAPTASGETQYF	NA	many	TRBV20-1
CAIRRGQGVNYGYTF	TRBD1	many	TRBV10-3
CASSQKDRTHQPQHF	TRBD1	few	TRBV12-3/TRBV12-4
CATSRDRDRGNEKLFF	TRBD1	many	TRBV15
CASSSQIYEQYF	NA	NA	TRBV11-2